What follows are 5 T cell receptor beta chains derived from one specimen sequenced in a study of blood T cell repertoires in COVID-19. Method: immunoSEQ multiplex PCR; TCRdb's copy keeps in-frame clones and lacks some. The sample lists some 270,000 clones, about 89% seen once, with under 2% in the top ten. Specimen: peripheral blood. The receptors derive from a woman aged 55-70 years who had recovered from COVID-19.

The genes are TRBV15 and TRBJ2-7, with a weak D call TRBD1 (6 bases). CDR3 size: 13 residues. Germline CDR1 and CDR2: LNHNV and YYDKDF (reference sequence). Trimming took 0 bases from V and 6 from J, leaving 9 bases between them. The CDR3 reads CATSRDTGREQYF. CDR3 sequence (DNA): TGTGCCACCAGCAGAGACACAGGGCGCGAGCAGTACTTC. Filled out from reference TRBV15 and TRBJ2-7, the complete variable domain reads DAMVIQNPRYQVTQFGKPVTLSCSQTLNHNVMYWYQQKSSQAPKLLFHYYDKDFNNEADTPDNFQSRRPNTSFCFLDIRSPGLGDTAMYLCATSRDTGREQYFGPGTRLTVT.

V and J are TRBV6-1 and TRBJ2-7; TRBD2 might be the D (7 bases). Per the germline V gene, CDR1 is MNHNS and CDR2 is SASEGT. The CDR3 consists of 15 residues. The germline V and J ends were trimmed by 2 bases and 3 bases, with 14 bases remaining between them. CDR3 bases: TGTGCCAGCAGTGAAAAAGGGGAGGGACACTACGAGCAGTACTTC. Its protein is CASSEKGEGHYEQYF.

The chain carries TRBV7-2 and TRBJ1-3; D call uncertain. The CDR3 runs to 17 residues. Germline V gene data show CDR1 as SGHTA and CDR2 as FQGNSA. The V end was cut by 1 base, the J end by 0 bases, with 13 bases between. The CDR3 loop is CASSLGRVSSSGNTIYF. The DNA for the CDR3 is TGTGCCAGCAGCTTAGGGCGGGTCTCTAGCTCTGGAAACACCATATATTTT.

This clone has just one count. CDR3 sequence: CASRERGFNQPQHF. The CDR3 DNA is TGTGCCAGCAGAGAGAGGGGGTTTAATCAGCCCCAGCATTTT. The genes are TRBV27 and TRBJ1-5; a possible D gene is TRBD1 (6 bases). Germline V gene data show CDR1 as MNHEY and CDR2 as SMNVEV (reference sequence). Trimming took 6 bases from V and 4 from J, leaving 13 bases between them. The CDR3 consists of 14 residues.

This chain links TRBV7-9 with TRBJ2-7; TRBD1 agrees at 11 bases. V shed 5 bases and J 5 bases; nucleotides not matched to a gene: 8. The CDR3 runs to 15 residues. Germline V gene lookup returns CDR1 SEHNR and CDR2 FQNEAQ (reference sequence). The CDR3 region has the DNA TGTGCCAGCAGCCCCGGGACAGGGGGTTACCACGAGCAGTACTTC. The encoded protein is CASSPGTGGYHEQYF.